This passage covers 9 T cell receptor beta chains from one sample sequenced in a study of PD-1 blockade in classical Hodgkin lymphoma. Measured with immunoSEQ multiplex PCR; TCRdb has only the in-frame clones, and not every one. The sample has tens of thousands of clones, roughly 94% seen once; the top ten hold 4.5% to 7%. The time point: newly diagnosed, previously untreated cHL patient sample. Sequenced sample: peripheral blood mononuclear cells (PBMCs). The source of these receptors is a human donor with classical Hodgkin lymphoma.

The rearrangement links TRBV7-6 to TRBJ2-2, with unresolved D. Trimming left V 4 bases short and J 5 bases short, with 14 bases between. This CDR3 is built from 15 residues. From germline, CDR1 is SGHVS and CDR2 FNYEAQ. This CDR3 is CASSSILGVTGELFF. The CDR3 bases are TGTGCCAGCAGCTCCATCCTCGGAGTAACCGGGGAGCTGTTTTTT. Full variable domain (remainder filled in from reference TRBV7-6 and TRBJ2-2): GAGVSQSPRYKVTKRGQDVALRCDPISGHVSLYWYRQALGQGPEFLTYFNYEAQQDKSGLPNDRFSAERPEGSISTLTIQRTEQRDSAMYRCASSSILGVTGELFFGEGSRLTVL.

This chain uses TRBV5-1 with TRBJ1-1; 7 positions match TRBD1. The germline CDR1 and CDR2 sequences are SGHRS and YFSETQ. The trim removed 6 bases at V and 1 base at J, leaving 6 bases unmatched. This CDR3 comprises 14 residues. CDR3 protein: CASTQTGRNTEAFF. The CDR3 nucleotides are TGCGCCAGCACCCAGACAGGGAGGAACACTGAAGCTTTCTTT.

This clone was recorded only once. V gene TRBV19 combines with J gene TRBJ1-4, with a weak D call TRBD1 (5 bases). CDR3 length: 15 residues. V dropped 4 bases and J dropped 6 bases, with 15 bases sitting between them. Germline CDR1 is LNHDA and CDR2 is SQIVND (reference sequence). The DNA for the CDR3 is TGTGCCAGTAGTACCTACGACAGTCAAGATGAAAAACTGTTTTTT. It encodes CASSTYDSQDEKLFF.

The chain is built from TRBV10-1 and TRBJ2-7; D not resolved. V was trimmed by 3 bases and J by 2 bases, leaving 17 bases between them. Looked up from germline, CDR1 is WNHNN and CDR2 is SYGVQD (reference sequence). The CDR3 covers 16 residues. CDR3 sequence reads: CASSDPASETPYEQYF. Written as DNA, the CDR3 is TGCGCCAGCAGTGACCCGGCGTCGGAGACCCCCTACGAGCAGTACTTC.

V and J are TRBV5-1 and TRBJ2-7, with 7 bases matching TRBD1. The germline V gene encodes CDR1 SGHRS and CDR2 YFSETQ. V lost 0 bases to trimming and J lost 2 bases; unmatched junction nucleotides: 11. The CDR3 spans 17 residues. In DNA form, the CDR3 reads TGCGCCAGCAGCTTGGGGCTAGGGGGACAGCGGACCTACGAGCAGTACTTC. The encoded protein is CASSLGLGGQRTYEQYF.

V gene TRBV5-5 combines with J gene TRBJ2-3; D not certain. V was clipped by 5 bases and J by 9 bases, with 19 bases between them. Germline loops: CDR1 SGHKS, CDR2 YYEKEE (reference sequence). This CDR3 spans 14 amino acids. DNA for the CDR3: TGTGCCAGCAGTTCACCTCCCAACAGCCGCACGCAGTATTTT. Its translation: CASSSPPNSRTQYF.

This rearrangement joins TRBV9 to TRBJ2-2; 10 positions match TRBD1. The CDR3 runs to 16 residues. V was pared by 2 bases and J by 5 bases, with 6 bases of the junction left unmatched. The germline V gene encodes CDR1 SGDLS and CDR2 YYNGEE. The CDR3 coding sequence is TGTGCCAGCAGCGTCGGGACAGGGGAGGGAACCGGGGAGCTGTTTTTT. Its translation: CASSVGTGEGTGELFF.

The V gene is TRBV6-1, the J gene TRBJ1-4; D unresolved. V was clipped by 7 bases and J by 4 bases, with 10 bases between them. This CDR3 region has 13 residues. Germline CDR1 and CDR2: MNHNS and SASEGT. The CDR3 sequence is CASNYRINEKLFF. In DNA form, the CDR3 reads TGTGCCAGCAATTACCGGATTAATGAAAAACTGTTTTTT.

Details on this clone: Compared with germline, one end of the junction differs, possibly owing to a read error. The chain employs TRBV14 and TRBJ1-1; D call uncertain. Germline assignment: CDR1 SGHDN and CDR2 FVKESK. This CDR3 is built from 14 residues. The CDR3 nucleotides are TGTGCCAGCGGCCACCCGCCTGAAACCACTGAAGCTTTCTTT. It is translated as CASGHPPETTEAFF.